This T cell receptor beta chain derives from a study of graft-versus-host responses after intestinal transplantation. Study details: Every recipient had anti-thymocyte globulin induction and two to three years of tacrolimus plus steroids. Study observations and caveats: With peak circulating GvH clone levels came an association with early post-transplant HvG declines.

Germline CDR1 SGHRS, CDR2 YFSETQ. The CDR3 consists of 12 residues. The V end lost 1 base, the J end lost 4 bases, and 3 bases lay between the germline ends. About this clone: Its antigen is as yet unknown.

Assay used: immunoSEQ multiplex PCR; TCRdb lists only in-frame clones, some missing. The sample yields tens of thousands of clones, 80% to 95% seen once. This chain links TRBV5-1 with TRBJ2-1; no reliable D call. Sequencing was performed on unstimulated CD4+ T cells sorted from spleen or lymph node cells, taken before intestinal transplant. This clonotype was sampled from a human donor who received an intestinal transplant. CDR3 DNA sequence: TGCGCCAGCAGCTTGCAGTACAATGAGCAGTTCTTC. Translating gives CASSLQYNEQFF.